The source of this T cell receptor (beta chain) is a study of cytomegalovirus exposure and HLA in healthy donors. The study, taken as a whole, reports: A classifier reportedly called cytomegalovirus status with high sensitivity and specificity. Over 15,000 TCR beta sequences were associated with HLA alleles at 0.05 false discovery rate in a later analysis. A later analysis revealed that TCR association rates differed between HLA loci, peaking at DRB1 and bottoming out at HLA-C. Reports indicate that TCR beta sequences accurately predicted the HLA-A and HLA-B alleles of most subjects.

PCR employed 60 Vbeta and 13 Jbeta primers. The data were produced by immunoSEQ multiplex PCR, yet TCRdb's version contains in-frame clones alone and is incomplete. Found here are around 140,000 clones, 76% of them singletons; the top ten hold 1.5% to 2%. With V trimmed by 3 bases and J by 0 bases, 3 bases remained unmatched. This CDR3 spans 16 amino acids. Germline CDR1 and CDR2: KGHSH and LQKENI. Comment on this clone: The antigen is not known.

The chain combines TRBV18 with TRBJ2-3, with 10 bases matching TRBD2. The sample comprised PBMCs. The origin of this receptor is a man aged 40-55 years in good health and CMV-seronegative. The CDR3 loop reads CASSPRLAGSTDTQYF. DNA of the CDR3: TGTGCCAGCTCACCCCGACTAGCGGGTAGCACAGATACGCAGTATTTT.